Following are 3 T cell receptor beta chains from one sample sequenced in a study of cytomegalovirus exposure and HLA in healthy donors (dated by TCRdb to the late 2010s). The library came from the immunoSEQ multiplex PCR assay. For the multiplex PCR, a mixture combining 60 forward primers for TCR Vbeta segments and 13 reverse primers for TCR Jbeta segments was used. TCRdb stores this immuneACCESS table with in-frame sequences only. Part of the clones is absent; in the studies checked, under half of the shortfall reflects unresolved V genes, and no reason is known for the rest. The table for this sample lists roughly 63,000 clones; roughly 70% of them were counted only once. Roughly 25% of the sample lies in the top ten. The sequenced sample consisted of PBMCs. The receptors come from a man aged 50-60 years in good health and CMV-seropositive.

The chain is built from TRBV9 and TRBJ2-1; no firm D call. V was cut by 3 bases and J by 5 bases, with 9 bases left in between. There are 13 residues in the CDR3. Germline values: CDR1 SGDLS, CDR2 YYNGEE. This chain's CDR3 is CASSAALHNEQFF. DNA of the CDR3: TGTGCCAGCAGCGCAGCGCTCCACAATGAGCAGTTCTTC.

This sequence joins TRBV29-1 and TRBJ2-7, with a weak D call TRBD2 (6 bases). With 6 bases removed from V and 3 bases from J, the gap between germline ends came to 9 bases. This CDR3 comprises 11 residues. The germline CDR1 and CDR2 sequences are SQVTM and ANQGSEA. The CDR3 loop reads CSVGEDYEQYF. The DNA for the CDR3 is TGCAGCGTGGGGGAGGACTACGAGCAGTACTTC.

The rearrangement joins TRBV20-1 to TRBJ2-3; D is uncertain. V shed 4 bases and J shed 4 bases, with 6 bases lying between them. Germline loops: CDR1 DFQATT, CDR2 SNEGSKA (reference sequence). This CDR3 has 11 amino acids. The CDR3 spells CSATEPDTQYF. The CDR3 DNA sequence: TGCAGTGCTACCGAGCCAGATACGCAGTATTTT.